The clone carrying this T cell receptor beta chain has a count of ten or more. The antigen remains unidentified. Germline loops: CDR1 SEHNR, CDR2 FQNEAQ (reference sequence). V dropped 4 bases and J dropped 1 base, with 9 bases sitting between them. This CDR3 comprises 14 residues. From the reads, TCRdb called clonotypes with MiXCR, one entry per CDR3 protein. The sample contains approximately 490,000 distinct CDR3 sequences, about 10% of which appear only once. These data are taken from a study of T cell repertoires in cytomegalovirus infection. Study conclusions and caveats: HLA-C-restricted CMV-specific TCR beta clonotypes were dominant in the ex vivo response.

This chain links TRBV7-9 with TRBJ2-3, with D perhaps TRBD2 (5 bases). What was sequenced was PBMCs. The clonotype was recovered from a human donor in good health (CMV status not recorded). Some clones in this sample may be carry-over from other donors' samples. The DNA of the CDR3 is TGTGCCAGCAGCTCCCGGACTGGCACAGATACGCAGTATTTT. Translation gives CASSSRTGTDTQYF.